Sequencing of this T cell receptor (beta chain) was carried out in a study of CD8 T cells in ankylosing spondylitis. The germline V and J ends were trimmed by 1 base and 3 bases, with 15 bases remaining between them. The CDR3 length is 16 residues. Germline values: CDR1 SEHNR, CDR2 FQNEAQ (reference sequence). Study-wide points: What seemed typical of ankylosing spondylitis blood was a TCR beta motif built from several highly homologous variants.

TCRdb processed the 5' RACE reads anew with MiXCR; each CDR3 protein has one entry. The sample includes hundreds of thousands of distinct CDR3 sequences, approximately 12% of them seen just once. As for this clonotype: No antigen is known for it.

This TCR came from a male donor with ankylosing spondylitis. The sequenced sample consisted of blood, either unsorted or a sorted T cell fraction (not recorded which). J is TRBJ1-1 and V is TRBV7-9; D uncertain. The CDR3: CASSLGALILDTEAFF. The CDR3, as DNA: TGTGCCAGCAGCTTAGGAGCCCTCATCTTGGACACTGAAGCTTTCTTT.